Described below is a single T cell receptor beta chain sequence and its context. This sample is drawn from a study of T-cell reconstitution after alpha-beta-depleted transplantation in children. Germline V lookup: CDR1 GTSNPN, CDR2 SVGIG (reference sequence). With V trimmed by 0 bases and J by 7 bases, 6 bases remained unmatched. This CDR3 is built from 14 residues. As it was prepared, the TCRbeta library received unique molecular identifiers. TCRdb re-derived calls from the PCR reads in MiXCR, one entry per CDR3 protein. The table shows a few hundred thousand distinct CDR3 sequences, with 9.5% to 13% occurring only once.

The receptor was isolated from a human donor who donated a stem cell graft to a child with acute myeloid leukemia. The chain is built from TRBV30 and TRBJ2-1; 7 positions match TRBD1. The sample here was PBMCs from the stem cell graft donor, taken from the stem cell graft. The CDR3 DNA reads TGTGCCTGGAGTGTCGAGACAGGGCGGAATGAGCAGTTCTTC. It is translated as CAWSVETGRNEQFF. The full variable domain, completed using reference TRBV30 and TRBJ2-1, is SQTIHQWPATLVQPVGSPLSLECTVEGTSNPNLYWYRQAAGRGLQLLFYSVGIGQISSEVPQNLSASRPQDRQFILSSKKLLLSDSGFYLCAWSVETGRNEQFFGPGTRLTVL.